Below, 27 T cell receptor beta chains from the same sample are listed, as sequenced in a study of shared clonotypes between healthy human individuals. It was CD45RO-negative cells, positively selected for CCR7, that made up naive CD8 cells, with terminally differentiated effector memory CD45RA+ cells excluded. This table comes from immunoSEQ multiplex PCR, and its TCRdb copy is limited to in-frame clones, with some not included. Seen here are 500,000 to 700,000 clones, approximately 95% observed once, and the top ten hold over 0.1%. Sequenced: naive CD8+ T cells sorted from blood. The origin of the receptors is a woman aged 25 to 45 in good health.

The chain employs TRBV9 and TRBJ2-1; possibly TRBD2 for D (6 bases). Between the trimmed V and J ends, which lost 0 bases and 8 bases, there was a span of 15 bases. Per germline, CDR1 SGDLS and CDR2 YYNGEE. The CDR3 is 15 amino acids. The CDR3 DNA is TGTGCCAGCAGCGTAGAGACGGGGGTTGGGGATGAGCAGTTCTTC. Its protein product is CASSVETGVGDEQFF.

This chain connects TRBV27 to TRBJ1-1; D is ambiguous. V lost 5 bases, J lost 1 base, and 8 bases lay in between. The CDR3 is 13 amino acids. Germline V CDR1 and CDR2: MNHEY, SMNVEV (reference sequence). CDR3 coding DNA: TGTGCCAGCAGTCTAAATGAGAACACTGAAGCTTTCTTT. As protein: CASSLNENTEAFF.

This chain uses TRBV5-1 with TRBJ2-3; either TRBD1 or TRBD2 may supply D (5 bases each). Trimming pared 4 bases from V and 4 bases from J, leaving 16 bases between. CDR3 length equals 15 residues. Germline lookup yields CDR1 SGHRS and CDR2 YFSETQ. The CDR3 region is CASSPWWETADTQYF. The CDR3 DNA reads as TGCGCCAGCAGCCCCTGGTGGGAGACAGCAGATACGCAGTATTTT.

This sequence joins TRBV4-2 and TRBJ2-7; D perhaps matches TRBD2 (5 bases). The V gene's germline CDR1 is LGHNA and CDR2 YNFKEQ. The CDR3 covers 15 residues. V lost 0 bases, J lost 4 bases, and 13 bases lay in between. The CDR3 nucleotides read TGTGCCAGCAGCCAAGATACCGGGAACGGGTACGAGCAGTACTTC. Its protein product is CASSQDTGNGYEQYF.

The gene calls are TRBV27 and TRBJ2-2; D not resolved. Germline CDR1 MNHEY, CDR2 SMNVEV (reference sequence). The CDR3 extends over 12 amino acids. Trimming left V 5 bases short and J 6 bases short, with 7 bases between. The CDR3 DNA reads as TGTGCCAGCAGTATCGAGGCCGGGGAGCTGTTTTTT. Translated, it gives CASSIEAGELFF.

The chain recombines TRBV27 with TRBJ2-7; 8 positions agree with TRBD2. J was trimmed by 7 bases and V by 0 bases; bases with no gene match: 8. Germline lookup yields CDR1 MNHEY and CDR2 SMNVEV (reference sequence). The CDR3 extends over 15 amino acids. CDR3 loop: CASSLSAGRADEQYF. As DNA, the CDR3 is TGTGCCAGCAGTTTATCGGCCGGGAGGGCCGATGAGCAGTACTTC.

The chain is built from TRBV19 and TRBJ1-1; D call uncertain. Trimming took 3 bases from V and 0 from J, leaving 11 bases between them. The CDR3 spans 15 residues. Germline CDR1 LNHDA, CDR2 SQIVND (reference sequence). As DNA, the CDR3 is TGTGCCAGTAGTATTAATCTGGGGATGAACACTGAAGCTTTCTTT. Translation gives CASSINLGMNTEAFF.

The rearrangement joins TRBV7-9 to TRBJ2-7; D is possibly TRBD2 (5 bases). Germline CDR1 is SEHNR and CDR2 is FQNEAQ (reference sequence). V was clipped by 1 base and J by 3 bases, with 13 bases between them. This CDR3 region has 15 residues. Here the CDR3 reads CASSLGELGVYEQYF. CDR3 DNA: TGTGCCAGCAGCTTAGGGGAGCTCGGTGTCTACGAGCAGTACTTC.

CDR3 nucleotide sequence: TGTGCCAGCAGTGATTGGCAGGGAAACACTGAAGCTTTCTTT. Translating gives CASSDWQGNTEAFF. The rearrangement uses TRBV2 and TRBJ1-1, with a weak D call TRBD1 (5 bases). CDR3 length: 14 residues. Germline V gives CDR1 SNHLY, CDR2 FYNNEI. The V and J ends lost 3 bases and 2 bases respectively, with 10 bases between them.

J is TRBJ1-2 and V is TRBV29-1; D is uncertain. The CDR3 runs 12 residues. Trimming pared 3 bases from V and 4 bases from J, leaving 9 bases between. The germline V gene has CDR1 SQVTM and CDR2 ANQGSEA. CDR3 sequence: CSVDTDPYGYTF. The CDR3 DNA sequence: TGCAGCGTTGACACAGACCCCTATGGCTACACCTTC.

The rearrangement uses TRBV13 and TRBJ2-5; tentatively, D is TRBD2 (5 bases). There are 13 residues in the CDR3. V gave up 0 bases and J gave up 11 bases, with 13 bases separating them. Germline V gene data show CDR1 as PRHDT and CDR2 as FYEKMQ (reference sequence). The CDR3 DNA sequence: TGTGCCAGCAGCTTAGGGGACTCGGTTAAGCAGTACTTC. Translated, it gives CASSLGDSVKQYF.

The chain links TRBV27 to TRBJ2-1; D is undetermined. The CDR3 is 11 residues long. Trimming removed 8 bases at V and 7 bases at J, with 9 bases between. Germline CDR1 and CDR2: MNHEY and SMNVEV (reference sequence). The CDR3 here is CASAGENEQFF. The CDR3 nucleotides are TGTGCCAGCGCAGGAGAGAATGAGCAGTTCTTC.

This chain uses TRBV11-2 with TRBJ2-7; D gene uncertain. CDR3 length equals 13 residues. The ends were cut back, 2 bases at V and 1 base at J, with 6 bases in the middle. Germline CDR1 and CDR2: SGHAT and FQNNGV. The CDR3 sequence is CASSLWDSYEQYF. The DNA of the CDR3 is TGTGCCAGCAGCTTATGGGATTCCTACGAGCAGTACTTC.

This clone appeared a single time. V usage is TRBV2 and J usage is TRBJ1-5, with D tentatively TRBD1 (5 bases). CDR3 length: 15 residues. V lost 1 base, J lost 6 bases, and 13 bases lay in between. CDR1 is SNHLY and CDR2 is FYNNEI in the germline V gene. The CDR3 protein is CASSEEGRGVQPQHF. CDR3 bases: TGTGCCAGCAGTGAAGAGGGACGGGGGGTTCAGCCCCAGCATTTT.

The rearrangement links TRBV28 to TRBJ2-3, with 9 bases aligning to TRBD2. The germline V gene encodes CDR1 MDHEN and CDR2 SYDVKM. The trim removed 6 bases at V and 4 bases at J, leaving 17 bases unmatched. The CDR3 has 18 amino acids. This CDR3 reads CASSHADLAGVMSDTQYF. In DNA, the CDR3 is TGTGCCAGCAGCCATGCAGACTTAGCGGGAGTAATGTCAGATACGCAGTATTTT.

The chain joins TRBV21-1 to TRBJ2-5; the table gives TRBD2 as D, unverified against the DNA. The end of the DNA is better explained by TRBJ2-7, so the J call may be wrong. TRBV21-1 is an annotated pseudogene. This CDR3 is 10 amino acids long. CDR3: CYWRGNEQYF. The CDR3 nucleotides are TGCTACTGGAGAGGTAACGAGCAGTACTTC.

The V and J genes are TRBV19 and TRBJ2-1, with D perhaps matching TRBD2 (6 bases). From germline, CDR1 is LNHDA and CDR2 SQIVND (reference sequence). CDR3 size: 15 residues. V lost 1 base and J 3 bases, leaving 10 bases between the germline ends. For the CDR3, the DNA is TGTGCCAGTAGTATAGGACCGGGACTCTACAATGAGCAGTTCTTC. This translates into CASSIGPGLYNEQFF.

The chain links TRBV14 to TRBJ2-7, with 7 bases identical to TRBD1. The germline V gene has CDR1 SGHDN and CDR2 FVKESK. This CDR3 comprises 16 residues. The junction had 7 bases not matched to a gene; V was cut back by 0 bases and J by 2 bases. The CDR3 spells CASSQDLGGQPYEQYF. In DNA form, the CDR3 reads TGTGCCAGCAGCCAAGATTTAGGGGGCCAACCCTACGAGCAGTACTTC.

The rearrangement joins TRBV19 to TRBJ2-7; a possible D gene is TRBD1 (6 bases). CDR3 length: 19 residues. V lost 4 bases, J lost 3 bases, and 28 bases lay in between. The germline gives CDR1 LNHDA, CDR2 SQIVND (reference sequence). CDR3 coding DNA: TGTGCCAGTAGTACGCCGAGTCACAGGGATGAGTGGACTGACTACGAGCAGTACTTC. Translated: CASSTPSHRDEWTDYEQYF.

The V call is TRBV7-8, the J call TRBJ2-4; no reliable D call. Germline V lookup: CDR1 SGHVS, CDR2 FQNEAQ. Trimming shortened V by 2 bases and J by 0 bases, and 11 bases separated the two germline ends. This CDR3 is 16 amino acids long. The CDR3 loop is CASSLHRTLAKNIQYF. The CDR3 bases are TGTGCCAGCAGCTTACACAGAACCCTAGCCAAAAACATTCAGTACTTC.

The rearrangement uses TRBV13 and TRBJ1-5; 7 bases line up with TRBD1. The germline gives CDR1 PRHDT, CDR2 FYEKMQ (reference sequence). V lost 4 bases and J lost 5; bases outside the gene matches: 5. The CDR3 extends over 14 amino acids. In DNA, the CDR3 is TGTGCCAGCAGCTCCCGGGACAGTGATCAGCCCCAGCATTTT. Translating gives CASSSRDSDQPQHF.

The rearrangement links TRBV29-1 to TRBJ2-7, with D perhaps TRBD2 (5 bases). This CDR3 is 12 amino acids long. Looked up from germline, CDR1 is SQVTM and CDR2 is ANQGSEA. The ends were cut back, 7 bases at V and 3 bases at J, with 13 bases in the middle. The CDR3 reads CSAGNGHYEQYF. CDR3 DNA sequence: TGCAGCGCGGGGAACGGGCACTACGAGCAGTACTTC.

The chain recombines TRBV5-6 with TRBJ2-3; the match to TRBD2 covers 8 bases. CDR1 and CDR2 from the germline V gene are SGHDT and YYEEEE. The V segment lost 0 bases and the J segment 5 bases; nucleotides outside the gene matches: 5. The CDR3 extends over 15 amino acids. The CDR3 DNA sequence: TGTGCCAGCAGCTTGGGCGGTAGCGGGGAAGATACGCAGTATTTT. It codes for CASSLGGSGEDTQYF.

The chain uses TRBV12-5 and TRBJ2-1; 10 bases are shared with TRBD2. The V and J ends lost 3 bases and 10 bases, in that order; junction bases with no gene match: 3. Germline lookup yields CDR1 LGHNT and CDR2 FRNRAP. The CDR3 spans 13 residues. CDR3 residues: CASGFRAGGEQFF. CDR3 sequence (DNA): TGTGCTAGTGGTTTCAGAGCGGGGGGGGAGCAGTTCTTC.

In DNA, the CDR3 is TGCGCCAGCAGCAAAGTCGGGACAGGTCCAACCTACGAGCAGTACTTC. It yields the protein CASSKVGTGPTYEQYF. The V and J genes are TRBV4-1 and TRBJ2-7; the match to TRBD1 covers 8 bases. The J segment lost 2 bases and the V segment lost 5 bases, leaving 11 bases of the junction unmatched. Germline CDR1 and CDR2: MGHRA and YSYEKL. The length of the CDR3 is 16 residues.

With respect to this clone: A much larger clone lies a single base off, so this may be a read error. Other DNA sequences from this sample encode an identical CDR3 as well. The chain has TRBV5-4 and TRBJ2-7; D not certain. Looked up from germline, CDR1 is SGHNT and CDR2 is YYREEE (reference sequence). This CDR3 comprises 11 residues. Trimming removed 4 bases from V and 3 bases from J, with 5 bases in between. The CDR3: CASSLGYEQYF. CDR3 nucleotides: TGTGCCAGCAGCCTAGGCTACGAGCAGTACTTC.

The chain recombines TRBV5-6 with TRBJ2-7; no firm D call. V was pared by 4 bases and J by 0 bases, with 11 bases between. The V gene's germline CDR1 is SGHDT and CDR2 YYEEEE. The CDR3 is 14 amino acids. CDR3 amino acids: CASSNDDNSYEQYF. The CDR3, as DNA: TGTGCCAGCAGCAACGACGACAACTCCTACGAGCAGTACTTC. Looking up the rest from reference TRBV5-6 and TRBJ2-7 gives the full variable domain: DAGVTQSPTHLIKTRGQQVTLRCSPKSGHDTVSWYQQALGQGPQFIFQYYEEEERQRGNFPDRFSGHQFPNYSSELNVNALLLGDSALYLCASSNDDNSYEQYFGPGTRLTVT.